This section outlines one T cell receptor (beta chain) sequence together with its context. The antigen remains unidentified. This entry is derived from a study of immune evolution from preneoplasia to lung adenocarcinoma. The study, taken as a whole, reports: From normal lung to invasive adenocarcinoma, top clone frequencies appeared to decrease.

The method was immunoSEQ multiplex PCR; TCRdb's version includes in-frame clones alone and lacks a portion of them. The sample contains 9,000 to 10,000 clones, around 90% of which appear only once. The source is a person between 65 and 79 years old with invasive lung adenocarcinoma. Some clones in this sample may be carry-over from other donors' samples. The sequencing sample was made of FFPE invasive lung adenocarcinoma tissue.

The CDR3 nucleotides read TGTGCCAGCAGCCTCCACGGGACTAGCGACTACGAGCAGTACTTC. Residues: CASSLHGTSDYEQYF. The chain couples TRBV9 to TRBJ2-7; TRBD2 agrees at 10 bases. This CDR3 is built from 15 residues. The germline V gene has CDR1 SGDLS and CDR2 YYNGEE. Trimming at V came to 4 bases and at J to 3 bases, leaving 7 bases not matched to a gene. Filled out from reference TRBV9 and TRBJ2-7, the complete variable domain reads DSGVTQTPKHLITATGQRVTLRCSPRSGDLSVYWYQQSLDQGLQFLIQYYNGEERAKGNILERFSAQQFPDLHSELNLSSLELGDSALYFCASSLHGTSDYEQYFGPGTRLTVT.